This TCR beta chain was retrieved from a study of regulatory and conventional T cells in RAG deficiency. Sequencing was performed with immunoSEQ multiplex PCR; in TCRdb, only in-frame clones are kept and a portion is missing. The profile shows 20,000 to 25,000 clones, around 95% of them singletons. This CDR3 region has 16 residues. Trimming took 0 bases from V and 4 from J, leaving 16 bases between them. Germline CDR1 is SGDLS and CDR2 is YYNGEE. Points from the study as a whole: Patient subsets had shorter CDR3s; Omenn Treg-Tconv overlap exceeded 75%.

The sorted conventional CD4+ T cells were CD25-low and CD127-high, with genomic DNA sequenced. Turning to this clone: Its cognate antigen is unknown.

The sample was also linked to a second study, of regulatory T cells. That study reports: Amplification used 52 TRBV primers and 13 TRBJ primers. Patient repertoires had restricted TRB V-J pairs and skewed V and J usage, most in Tregs.

The TCR sequence derives from a human donor in good health. The gene calls are TRBV9 and TRBJ1-1; D might be TRBD1 (5 bases). The sample taken for sequencing was CD25- CD4+ T cells sorted from blood. The DNA for the CDR3 is TGTGCCAGCAGCGTAGTTGCGCAGGGTGTGCGCACTGAAGCTTTCTTT. It specifies CASSVVAQGVRTEAFF. The complete variable domain, with remaining parts taken from reference TRBV9 and TRBJ1-1, reads DSGVTQTPKHLITATGQRVTLRCSPRSGDLSVYWYQQSLDQGLQFLIQYYNGEERAKGNILERFSAQQFPDLHSELNLSSLELGDSALYFCASSVVAQGVRTEAFFGQGTRLTVV.